What follows is one TCR beta chain and its context. Its antigen remains unknown. Method: immunoSEQ multiplex PCR; TCRdb's copy keeps in-frame clones and lacks some. The sample consists of some 340,000 clones, around 90% of them appearing once. These data come from a study of cytomegalovirus exposure and HLA in healthy donors. About the study: Later, an analysis reported that the 130 or so validation repertoires had used the same platform as the approximately 630 first-cohort repertoires. Study results and limitations: It was found in a later analysis that first-cohort TCR clusters tended to co-occur in the 90 to 150 validation repertoires.

Germline-derived CDR1 and CDR2 are LNHDA and SQIVND (reference sequence). There are 13 residues in the CDR3. The V and J ends lost 3 bases and 4 bases respectively, with 9 bases between them. Source material: PBMCs. The receptor comes from a young woman in good health and CMV-seropositive. The rearrangement links TRBV19 to TRBJ1-2; D gene unclear. The CDR3 loop reads CASSMAGIYGYTF. In nucleotides, the CDR3 is TGTGCCAGTAGTATGGCGGGGATCTATGGCTACACCTTC.